This TCR beta chain was observed in a study of cytomegalovirus exposure and HLA in healthy donors. Study context: An earlier analysis found some 100 million unique TCR beta sequences from around 180 million T cells. The study's findings and limits: It emerged from a later analysis that several of the most significant clusters appeared to be linked to common viral pathogens. In a later analysis, an Asian-associated ancestry cluster reportedly showed fewer N-insertions than the approximately 610-donor mean.

Germline V gene lookup returns CDR1 LNHDA and CDR2 SQIVND (reference sequence). This CDR3 is built from 15 residues. Trimming removed 5 bases from V and 5 bases from J; junction bases left unmatched: 7. Both 60 Vbeta primers and 13 Jbeta primers went into the PCR. Profiled with immunoSEQ multiplex PCR; TCRdb holds only in-frame clones, not every one. The data contain some 180,000 clones, 75% of them seen just once; the ten biggest clones take up about 2.7%. This clone was detected only a few times. What it recognizes is unknown. This receptor was obtained from a male donor in good health and CMV-seronegative. The source material was PBMCs. V usage is TRBV19 and J usage is TRBJ1-2; TRBD1 aligns across 11 bases. CDR3 sequence: CASSPRTGGRYGYTF. The CDR3 nucleotides are TGTGCCAGTAGTCCCCGGACAGGGGGCCGTTATGGCTACACCTTC.